Below are 31 T cell receptor beta chains sequenced from a single sample in a study of blood T cell repertoires in COVID-19 (dated by TCRdb to 2020 to 2021). The library came from the immunoSEQ multiplex PCR assay. TCRdb retrieved this table from immuneACCESS and kept in-frame rearrangements only. Not all clones are present; in checked studies, unresolved V genes account for under half, and no reason is known for the remainder. This sample holds roughly 250,000 clones; around 88% were observed only once. The ten largest clonotypes hold roughly 3.5% of the sample. Source material: PBMCs or T cells enriched from blood (not recorded which). These receptors all come from a woman aged 40-49 years with acute COVID-19.

In this sample, this clone turned up once. The chain employs TRBV21-1 and TRBJ2-2; TRBD2, the D gene given by the table, was not confirmed from the DNA. TRBV21-1 is a listed pseudogene. CDR3 length: 14 amino acids. The CDR3 region has the DNA TGTGCCAGCAGCGAAGGACTGAACACCGGGGAGCTGTTTTTT. This codes for CASSEGLNTGELFF.

The rearrangement uses TRBV11-2 and TRBJ2-1; D may be TRBD1 (6 bases). Trimming took 1 base from V and 2 from J, leaving 12 bases between them. There are 16 residues in the CDR3. Germline CDR1 reads SGHAT; CDR2 reads FQNNGV. This CDR3 reads CASSLVYRDAYNEQFF. Here the CDR3 DNA reads TGTGCCAGCAGCTTAGTTTACAGGGACGCCTACAATGAGCAGTTCTTC. Variable domain in full (rest from reference TRBV11-2 and TRBJ2-1): EAGVAQSPRYKIIEKRQSVAFWCNPISGHATLYWYQQILGQGPKLLIQFQNNGVVDDSQLPKDRFSAERLKGVDSTLKIQPAKLEDSAVYLCASSLVYRDAYNEQFFGPGTRLTVL.

This chain links TRBV5-1 with TRBJ2-1; 10 positions agree with TRBD2. Losses at the gene ends were 4 bases for V and 4 bases for J; bases not matched to a gene: 8. The germline V gene has CDR1 SGHRS and CDR2 YFSETQ. There are 16 residues in the CDR3. DNA for the CDR3: TGCGCCAGCAGCATGGGACTAGCGAAAACATACAATGAGCAGTTCTTC. This codes for CASSMGLAKTYNEQFF. Variable domain in full (rest from reference TRBV5-1 and TRBJ2-1): KAGVTQTPRYLIKTRGQQVTLSCSPISGHRSVSWYQQTPGQGLQFLFEYFSETQRNKGNFPGRFSGRQFSNSRSEMNVSTLELGDSALYLCASSMGLAKTYNEQFFGPGTRLTVL.

The rearrangement joins TRBV30 to TRBJ1-2; 7 bases line up with TRBD1. The CDR3 loop spans 15 amino acids. Trimming cost V 2 bases and J 3 bases; bases outside gene matches: 9. Germline assignment: CDR1 GTSNPN and CDR2 SVGIG (reference sequence). For the CDR3, the DNA is TGTGCCTGGAGTCCCGGGACAGCCCTAGACTATGGCTACACCTTC. Protein: CAWSPGTALDYGYTF.

About this clone itself: Other DNA sequences from this sample encode an identical CDR3 as well. CDR3: CASSIGGTANTGELFF. The CDR3 DNA follows: TGTGCCAGTAGTATTGGCGGAACCGCTAACACCGGGGAGCTGTTTTTT. The chain links TRBV19 to TRBJ2-2; D remains ambiguous. V was trimmed by 3 bases and J by 2 bases, leaving 13 bases between them. The CDR3 sequence is 16 residues long. Looked up from germline, CDR1 is LNHDA and CDR2 is SQIVND (reference sequence).

The chain has TRBV19 and TRBJ2-7, with 7 bases aligning to TRBD1. V lost 2 bases to trimming and J lost 0 bases; unmatched junction nucleotides: 4. Germline lookup yields CDR1 LNHDA and CDR2 SQIVND (reference sequence). This CDR3 is 15 amino acids long. CDR3 coding DNA: TGTGCCAGTAGTATATCGACAGGGCCCTCCTACGAGCAGTACTTC. This encodes CASSISTGPSYEQYF.

The gene calls are TRBV24-1 and TRBJ2-1; possible D gene TRBD2, 6 bases. Germline CDR1 and CDR2: KGHDR and SFDVKD. Trimming pared 3 bases from V and 8 bases from J, leaving 10 bases between. There are 13 residues in the CDR3. This CDR3 is CATSDLWEDEQFF. The CDR3 DNA reads as TGTGCCACCAGTGATCTCTGGGAGGATGAGCAGTTCTTC.

V usage is TRBV19 and J usage is TRBJ2-3; 7 bases match TRBD1. Germline CDR1 is LNHDA and CDR2 is SQIVND (reference sequence). The CDR3 covers 14 residues. J was trimmed by 1 base and V by 8 bases; bases with no gene match: 6. The chain's CDR3 is CASHRGLGTDTQYF. DNA for the CDR3: TGTGCCAGTCACAGGGGTCTGGGCACAGATACGCAGTATTTT. Together with reference TRBV19 and TRBJ2-3, the CDR3 gives the full variable domain: DGGITQSPKYLFRKEGQNVTLSCEQNLNHDAMYWYRQDPGQGLRLIYYSQIVNDFQKGDIAEGYSVSREKKESFPLTVTSAQKNPTAFYLCASHRGLGTDTQYFGPGTRLTVL.

V and J are TRBV7-2 and TRBJ2-7, with 13 bases that match TRBD2. The ends lost 5 bases at V and 4 bases at J; junction bases unmatched: 5. The V gene's germline CDR1 is SGHTA and CDR2 FQGNSA. The CDR3 is 15 amino acids. CDR3 region: CASSIGTSGAYEQYF. CDR3 in DNA: TGTGCCAGCAGCATCGGGACTAGCGGGGCTTACGAGCAGTACTTC.

This chain joins TRBV11-3 and TRBJ2-7; 7 bases are a match to TRBD2. Germline CDR1 SGHNT, CDR2 YENEEA. The CDR3 is made up of 15 amino acids. Trimming cost V 5 bases and J 1 base; bases outside gene matches: 8. CDR3 nucleotides: TGTGCCAGCAGCCAACCAGCGGGAAGGTCCTACGAGCAGTACTTC. Protein sequence: CASSQPAGRSYEQYF.

This chain joins TRBV6-5 and TRBJ1-1; D is ambiguous. The germline V gene has CDR1 MNHEY and CDR2 SVGAGI. The CDR3 runs to 14 residues. V lost 6 bases and J lost 7, with 18 bases in between. The CDR3 spells CASSRPARNSEAFF. CDR3 nucleotide sequence: TGTGCCAGCAGCAGGCCGGCCCGAAATAGTGAAGCTTTCTTT.

Here the CDR3 reads CASSHSTGIWGNQPQHF. The CDR3 DNA reads as TGTGCCAGCAGTCATTCTACAGGGATATGGGGCAATCAGCCCCAGCATTTT. V usage is TRBV5-5 and J usage is TRBJ1-5; tentative D call: TRBD1 (6 bases). Trimming removed 5 bases from V and 2 bases from J, with 20 bases in between. Per the germline V gene, CDR1 is SGHKS and CDR2 is YYEKEE (reference sequence). CDR3 length: 17 amino acids. The full variable domain, its missing parts supplied by reference TRBV5-5 and TRBJ1-5, is DAGVTQSPTHLIKTRGQQVTLRCSPISGHKSVSWYQQVLGQGPQFIFQYYEKEERGRGNFPDRFSARQFPNYSSELNVNALLLGDSALYLCASSHSTGIWGNQPQHFGDGTRLSIL.

This clone was picked up one time. The gene calls are TRBV2 and TRBJ1-2; 8 bases agree with TRBD1. CDR1 and CDR2 from the germline V gene are SNHLY and FYNNEI. This CDR3 comprises 14 residues. The J segment lost 0 bases and the V segment lost 6 bases, leaving 3 bases of the junction unmatched. The CDR3 DNA reads TGTGCCAGCAGGGAGGACAGGGCTAACTATGGCTACACCTTC. Encoded protein: CASREDRANYGYTF.

V gene TRBV19 combines with J gene TRBJ2-2; TRBD2 agrees at 7 bases. The CDR3 covers 15 residues. From germline, CDR1 is LNHDA and CDR2 SQIVND (reference sequence). V lost 7 bases and J lost 5; bases outside the gene matches: 10. The CDR3 sequence is CASTDQAGITGELFF. DNA for the CDR3: TGTGCCAGTACCGACCAAGCGGGAATTACCGGGGAGCTGTTTTTT.

Comments on this clone: At one boundary the junction diverges from the germline segment, which might be a read error. The rearrangement links TRBV19 to TRBJ1-4, with D possibly TRBD1 on 5 matching bases. CDR1 is LNHDA, CDR2 SQIVND, per germline (reference sequence). CDR3 size: 15 residues. CDR3 nucleotide sequence: TGTGCCAGCAGTATGGTTGGGCAGGGCGGTGAAAAACTGTTTTTT. Translated, it gives CASSMVGQGGEKLFF.

V is TRBV9 and J is TRBJ1-1; 7 bases fit TRBD1. The J segment lost 5 bases and the V segment lost 5 bases, leaving 9 bases of the junction unmatched. CDR3 length: 14 amino acids. CDR1 and CDR2 (germline): SGDLS, YYNGEE. The CDR3 sequence: CASSKGGLSTEAFF. CDR3 DNA: TGTGCCAGCAGTAAAGGGGGCTTGAGTACTGAAGCTTTCTTT. Variable domain in full (rest from reference TRBV9 and TRBJ1-1): DSGVTQTPKHLITATGQRVTLRCSPRSGDLSVYWYQQSLDQGLQFLIQYYNGEERAKGNILERFSAQQFPDLHSELNLSSLELGDSALYFCASSKGGLSTEAFFGQGTRLTVV.

The chain has TRBV7-9 and TRBJ2-2; tentatively, D is TRBD2 (6 bases). CDR1 SEHNR and CDR2 FQNEAQ come from the germline V gene (reference sequence). The CDR3 has 16 residues. Trimming removed 1 base at V and 6 bases at J, with 15 bases between. The CDR3 region has the DNA TGTGCCAGCAGCTTAGATCGTGGAGGGGTTCCCGGGGAGCTGTTTTTT. Translating gives CASSLDRGGVPGELFF. Variable domain in full (rest from reference TRBV7-9 and TRBJ2-2): DTGVSQNPRHKITKRGQNVTFRCDPISEHNRLYWYRQTLGQGPEFLTYFQNEAQLEKSRLLSDRFSAERPKGSFSTLEIQRTEQGDSAMYLCASSLDRGGVPGELFFGEGSRLTVL.

The gene calls are TRBV30 and TRBJ1-2, with 8 positions matching TRBD1. V shed 4 bases and J 3 bases; nucleotides not matched to a gene: 10. Germline CDR1 reads GTSNPN; CDR2 reads SVGIG (reference sequence). The CDR3 is 15 amino acids. CDR3 sequence (DNA): TGTGCCTGGATAACCACGAGCAGGGGGCACTATGGCTACACCTTC. This sequence encodes CAWITTSRGHYGYTF.

V gene TRBV2 combines with J gene TRBJ1-5; D unresolved. The CDR3 spans 15 residues. V was pared by 6 bases and J by 0 bases, with 12 bases between. Germline assignment: CDR1 SNHLY and CDR2 FYNNEI. This CDR3 is CASRYTSSSNQPQHF. The DNA of the CDR3 is TGTGCCAGCAGATATACGTCCAGTAGCAATCAGCCCCAGCATTTT.

The rearrangement joins TRBV29-1 to TRBJ2-3; weak D call: TRBD1 (5 bases). The CDR3 covers 13 residues. V lost 5 bases, J lost 1 base, and 10 bases lay in between. Germline V gives CDR1 SQVTM, CDR2 ANQGSEA. Written as DNA, the CDR3 is TGCAGCGTTAGACAGTGGGGCACAGATACGCAGTATTTT. Protein sequence: CSVRQWGTDTQYF.

The chain recombines TRBV19 with TRBJ2-1, with 11 nucleotides matching TRBD2. Germline V gene data show CDR1 as LNHDA and CDR2 as SQIVND (reference sequence). After removal of 7 bases from V and 8 bases from J, the junction contained 10 bases not matched to a gene. The CDR3 loop spans 15 amino acids. In nucleotides, the CDR3 is TGTGCCAGTACCACACTAGCGGGAGTTGGCTATGAGCAGTTCTTC. Translating gives CASTTLAGVGYEQFF.

The rearrangement joins TRBV30 to TRBJ1-5; the D gene is possibly TRBD1 (5 bases). V was shortened by 2 bases and J by 4 bases, with 9 bases between the two germline ends. CDR1 GTSNPN and CDR2 SVGIG come from the germline V gene (reference sequence). The CDR3 runs to 13 residues. CDR3: CAWSPDRNQPQHF. CDR3 sequence (DNA): TGTGCCTGGAGTCCAGACAGAAATCAGCCCCAGCATTTT.

The V and J genes are TRBV27 and TRBJ2-3, with 10 bases aligning to TRBD2. Trimming cost V 5 bases and J 4 bases; bases outside gene matches: 6. Germline CDR1 and CDR2: MNHEY and SMNVEV (reference sequence). The CDR3 contains 15 residues. The CDR3 DNA follows: TGTGCCAGCAGTCCCCGACTAGCGGGCGCAGATACGCAGTATTTT. This codes for CASSPRLAGADTQYF.

This chain connects TRBV9 to TRBJ2-7; weak D call: TRBD2 (6 bases). The CDR3 covers 14 residues. Germline values: CDR1 SGDLS, CDR2 YYNGEE. Trimming pared 0 bases from V and 6 bases from J, leaving 13 bases between. This CDR3 reads CASSVGWDSGEQYF. Here the CDR3 DNA reads TGTGCCAGCAGCGTAGGTTGGGACTCAGGCGAGCAGTACTTC.

The chain recombines TRBV12-3 or TRBV12-4 with TRBJ2-7; D not certain. The V end lost 2 bases, the J end lost 7 bases, and 9 bases lay between the germline ends. This CDR3 is built from 12 residues. The CDR3 sequence: CASSLRVGEQYF. The CDR3 region has the DNA TGTGCCAGCAGTTTACGGGTCGGGGAGCAGTACTTC.

CDR3 sequence (DNA): TGTGCCAGTAGTATAGATCGTGACGAGGACTACGAGCAGTACTTC. It codes for CASSIDRDEDYEQYF. V usage is TRBV19 and J usage is TRBJ2-7; D unresolved. CDR3 length equals 15 residues. The germline V and J ends were trimmed by 0 bases and 3 bases, with 12 bases remaining between them. Germline lookup yields CDR1 LNHDA and CDR2 SQIVND (reference sequence).

V and J are TRBV9 and TRBJ1-4; possibly TRBD1 for D (5 bases). V lost 2 bases and J lost 2, with 10 bases in between. This CDR3 has 15 amino acids. CDR1 SGDLS and CDR2 YYNGEE come from the germline V gene. The CDR3 sequence: CASSVQGFTNEKLFF. CDR3 sequence (DNA): TGTGCCAGCAGCGTCCAGGGATTTACTAATGAAAAACTGTTTTTT.

This sequence joins TRBV7-2 and TRBJ2-7, with 9 bases fitting TRBD1. J gave up 6 bases and V 5 bases, and 11 bases lay outside the gene matches. Germline V gives CDR1 SGHTA, CDR2 FQGNSA. The CDR3 covers 15 residues. In DNA, the CDR3 is TGTGCCAGCAGCCTGGGACAGGGAGGTTGGGGCGAGCAGTACTTC. Translation: CASSLGQGGWGEQYF.

The rearrangement uses TRBV5-1 and TRBJ2-2; a weak D match, TRBD1 (6 bases). This CDR3 comprises 17 residues. Germline V lookup: CDR1 SGHRS, CDR2 YFSETQ. Trimming removed 2 bases at V and 2 bases at J, with 16 bases between. The CDR3 DNA follows: TGCGCCAGCAGCTTTGTGTTTGACAGGCCCAACACCGGGGAGCTGTTTTTT. Its protein is CASSFVFDRPNTGELFF.

The gene calls are TRBV9 and TRBJ1-2; possibly TRBD1 for D (6 bases). The CDR3 is 18 residues long. The V and J ends lost 0 bases and 8 bases respectively, with 26 bases between them. In germline, CDR1 is SGDLS, CDR2 YYNGEE. CDR3 coding DNA: TGTGCCAGCAGCGTAGGAAGACAGGTGGCCTCTTGGAGAGGCGGCTACACCTTC. This codes for CASSVGRQVASWRGGYTF. The full variable domain, completed using reference TRBV9 and TRBJ1-2, is DSGVTQTPKHLITATGQRVTLRCSPRSGDLSVYWYQQSLDQGLQFLIQYYNGEERAKGNILERFSAQQFPDLHSELNLSSLELGDSALYFCASSVGRQVASWRGGYTFGSGTRLTVV.

The chain joins TRBV28 to TRBJ2-3; TRBD1 agrees at 7 bases. From germline, CDR1 is MDHEN and CDR2 SYDVKM. The CDR3 is made up of 20 amino acids. Losses at the gene ends were 0 bases for V and 4 bases for J; bases not matched to a gene: 19. The CDR3 sequence: CASSLWSWKSRDRPADTQYF. The CDR3 DNA follows: TGTGCCAGCAGTTTATGGTCTTGGAAGTCCCGGGACAGACCCGCAGATACGCAGTATTTT.